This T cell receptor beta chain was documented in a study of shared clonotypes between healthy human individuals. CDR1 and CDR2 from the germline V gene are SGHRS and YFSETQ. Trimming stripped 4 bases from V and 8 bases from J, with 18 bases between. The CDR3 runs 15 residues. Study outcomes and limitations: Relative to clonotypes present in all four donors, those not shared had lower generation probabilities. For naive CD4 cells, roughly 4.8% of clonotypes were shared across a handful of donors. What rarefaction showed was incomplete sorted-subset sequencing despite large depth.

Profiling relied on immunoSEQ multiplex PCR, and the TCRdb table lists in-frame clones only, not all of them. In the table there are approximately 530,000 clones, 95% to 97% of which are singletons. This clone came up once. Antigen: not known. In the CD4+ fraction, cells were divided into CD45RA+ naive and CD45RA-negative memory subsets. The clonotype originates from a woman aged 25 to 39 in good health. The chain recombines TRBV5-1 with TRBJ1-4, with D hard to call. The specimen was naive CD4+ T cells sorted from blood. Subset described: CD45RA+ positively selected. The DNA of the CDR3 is TGCGCCAGCAGCCCGCTTTTGGGCAGACGCGAAAAACTGTTTTTT. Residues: CASSPLLGRREKLFF.